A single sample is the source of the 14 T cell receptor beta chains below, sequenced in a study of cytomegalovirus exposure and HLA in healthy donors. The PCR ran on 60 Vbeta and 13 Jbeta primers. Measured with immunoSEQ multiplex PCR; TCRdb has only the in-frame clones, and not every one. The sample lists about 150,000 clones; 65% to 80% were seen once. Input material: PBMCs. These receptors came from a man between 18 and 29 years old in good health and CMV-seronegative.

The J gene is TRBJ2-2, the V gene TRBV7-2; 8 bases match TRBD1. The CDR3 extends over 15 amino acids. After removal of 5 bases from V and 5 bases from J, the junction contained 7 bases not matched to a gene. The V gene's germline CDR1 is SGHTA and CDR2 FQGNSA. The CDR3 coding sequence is TGTGCCAGCAGCCCTCGACAGGGGAAAACCGGGGAGCTGTTTTTT. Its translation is CASSPRQGKTGELFF.

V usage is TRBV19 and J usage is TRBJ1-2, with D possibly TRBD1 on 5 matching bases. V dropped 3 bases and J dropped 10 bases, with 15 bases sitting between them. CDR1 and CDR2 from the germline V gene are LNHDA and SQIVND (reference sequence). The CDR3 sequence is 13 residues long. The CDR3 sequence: CASSMGLNSDYTF. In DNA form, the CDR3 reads TGTGCCAGTAGTATGGGACTAAATTCGGACTACACCTTC. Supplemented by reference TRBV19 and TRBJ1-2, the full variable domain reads DGGITQSPKYLFRKEGQNVTLSCEQNLNHDAMYWYRQDPGQGLRLIYYSQIVNDFQKGDIAEGYSVSREKKESFPLTVTSAQKNPTAFYLCASSMGLNSDYTFGSGTRLTVV.

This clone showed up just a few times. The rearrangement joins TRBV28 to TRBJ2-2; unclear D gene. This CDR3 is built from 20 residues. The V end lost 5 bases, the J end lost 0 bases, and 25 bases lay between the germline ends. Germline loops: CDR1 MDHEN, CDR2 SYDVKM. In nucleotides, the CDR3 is TGTGCCAGCAGTCCTCTTTACGGTGTAAGAACTCCCCCGAACACCGGGGAGCTGTTTTTT. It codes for CASSPLYGVRTPPNTGELFF.

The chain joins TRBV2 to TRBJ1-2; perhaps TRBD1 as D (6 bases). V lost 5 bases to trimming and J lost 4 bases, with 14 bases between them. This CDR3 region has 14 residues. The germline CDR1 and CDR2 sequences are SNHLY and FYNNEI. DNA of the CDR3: TGTGCCAGCAGTTACCCAGGGGACCTCTATGGCTACACCTTC. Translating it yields CASSYPGDLYGYTF.

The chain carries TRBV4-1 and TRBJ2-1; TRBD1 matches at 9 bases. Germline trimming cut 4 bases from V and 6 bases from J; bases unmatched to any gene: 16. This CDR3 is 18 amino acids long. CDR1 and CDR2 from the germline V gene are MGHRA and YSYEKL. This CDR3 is CASSPSPDRDRVGNEQFF. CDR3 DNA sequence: TGCGCCAGCAGCCCAAGCCCCGACCGGGACAGGGTTGGCAATGAGCAGTTCTTC.

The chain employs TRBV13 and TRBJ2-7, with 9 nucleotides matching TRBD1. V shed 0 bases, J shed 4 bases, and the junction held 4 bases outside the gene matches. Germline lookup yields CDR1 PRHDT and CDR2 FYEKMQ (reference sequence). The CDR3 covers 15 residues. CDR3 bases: TGTGCCAGCAGCTTAGGAACAGGGGGCTATTACGAGCAGTACTTC. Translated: CASSLGTGGYYEQYF.

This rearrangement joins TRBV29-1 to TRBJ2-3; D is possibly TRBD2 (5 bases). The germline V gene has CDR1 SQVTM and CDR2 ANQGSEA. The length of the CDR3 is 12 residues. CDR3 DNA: TGCAGGGGTGGGAGTGGCACAGATACGCAGTATTTT. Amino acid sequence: CRGGSGTDTQYF.

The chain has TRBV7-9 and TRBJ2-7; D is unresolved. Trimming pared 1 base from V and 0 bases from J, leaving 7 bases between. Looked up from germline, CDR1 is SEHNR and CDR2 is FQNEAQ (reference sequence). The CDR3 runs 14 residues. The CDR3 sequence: CASSLVPRSYEQYF. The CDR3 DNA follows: TGTGCCAGCAGCTTAGTTCCCCGCTCCTACGAGCAGTACTTC.

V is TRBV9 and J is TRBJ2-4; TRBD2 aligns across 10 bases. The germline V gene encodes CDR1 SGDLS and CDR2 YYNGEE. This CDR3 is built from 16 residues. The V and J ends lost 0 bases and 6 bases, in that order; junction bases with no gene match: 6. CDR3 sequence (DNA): TGTGCCAGCAGCGTAGGTCATGCTAGCGGGGGAAACATTCAGTACTTC. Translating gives CASSVGHASGGNIQYF.

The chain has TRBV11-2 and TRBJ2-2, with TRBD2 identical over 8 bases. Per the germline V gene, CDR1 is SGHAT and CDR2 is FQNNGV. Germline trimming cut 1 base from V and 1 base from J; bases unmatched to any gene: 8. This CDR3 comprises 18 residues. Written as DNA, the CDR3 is TGTGCCAGCAGCTTAGGGTACGCGGGGGGCGTGAACACCGGGGAGCTGTTTTTT. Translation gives CASSLGYAGGVNTGELFF.

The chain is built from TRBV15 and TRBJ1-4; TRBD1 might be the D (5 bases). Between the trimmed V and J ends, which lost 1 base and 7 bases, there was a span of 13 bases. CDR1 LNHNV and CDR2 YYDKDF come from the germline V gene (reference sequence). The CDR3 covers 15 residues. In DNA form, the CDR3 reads TGTGCCACCAGCAGAGTCCCAACAGGCGGTGAAAAACTGTTTTTT. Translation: CATSRVPTGGEKLFF.

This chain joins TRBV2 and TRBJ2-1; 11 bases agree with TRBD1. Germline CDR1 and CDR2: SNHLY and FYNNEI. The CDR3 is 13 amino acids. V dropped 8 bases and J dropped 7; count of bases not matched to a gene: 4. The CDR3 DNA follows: TGTGCCAGCTGGGACAGGGGGTGGAATGAGCAGTTCTTC. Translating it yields CASWDRGWNEQFF.

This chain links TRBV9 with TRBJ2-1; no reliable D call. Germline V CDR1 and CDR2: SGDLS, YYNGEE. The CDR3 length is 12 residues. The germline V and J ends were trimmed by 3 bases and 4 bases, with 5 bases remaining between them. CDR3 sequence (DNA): TGTGCCAGCAGCGGGGCTTACAATGAGCAGTTCTTC. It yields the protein CASSGAYNEQFF.

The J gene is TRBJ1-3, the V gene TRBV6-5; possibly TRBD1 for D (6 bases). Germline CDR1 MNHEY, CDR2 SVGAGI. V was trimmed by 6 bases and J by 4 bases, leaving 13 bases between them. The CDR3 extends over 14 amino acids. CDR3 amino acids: CASSNTGTGNTIYF. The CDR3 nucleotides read TGTGCCAGCAGCAATACAGGGACCGGAAACACCATATATTTT.